This T cell receptor (beta chain) was identified in a study of long-term antiretroviral therapy in people with HIV. Study results and limitations: With ART, diversity went up but was still lower than in transplant donor controls. Repertoires looked antigen-experienced, with only a slight naive shift after ART. Gathering of blood took place between about 2003 and 2017, possibly under older ART regimens.

Note on this clone: Its antigen is currently unknown.

The authors ran the immunoSEQ assay, v3.0, at survey level. Assay used: immunoSEQ multiplex PCR; TCRdb lists only in-frame clones, some missing. The repertoire includes tens of thousands of clones, 85% of them detected once, and 10% to 15% sits in the top ten. This sequence originates from a man aged 35 to 55 with HIV. This specimen was unsorted PBMCs, taken 1.6 years after starting antiretroviral therapy.

This CDR3 reads CASSPQLDQDYEQYF. In DNA form, the CDR3 reads TGTGCCAGCAGCCCCCAACTAGACCAGGACTACGAGCAGTACTTC. This sequence joins TRBV9 and TRBJ2-7; TRBD2 might be the D (5 bases). The V gene lost 4 bases and the J gene lost 3 bases, with 17 bases spanning the gap. The CDR3 totals 15 residues. From germline, CDR1 is SGDLS and CDR2 YYNGEE.